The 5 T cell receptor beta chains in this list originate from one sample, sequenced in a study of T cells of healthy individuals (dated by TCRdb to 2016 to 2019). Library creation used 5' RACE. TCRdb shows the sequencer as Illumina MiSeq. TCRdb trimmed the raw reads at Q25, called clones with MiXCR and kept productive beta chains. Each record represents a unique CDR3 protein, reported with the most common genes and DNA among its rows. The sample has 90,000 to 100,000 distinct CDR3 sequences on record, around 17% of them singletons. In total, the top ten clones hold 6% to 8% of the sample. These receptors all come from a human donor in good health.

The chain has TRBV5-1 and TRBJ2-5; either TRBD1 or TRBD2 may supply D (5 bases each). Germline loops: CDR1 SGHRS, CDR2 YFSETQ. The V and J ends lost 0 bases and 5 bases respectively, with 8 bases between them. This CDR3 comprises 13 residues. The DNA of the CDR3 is TGCGCCAGCAGCTTGGAGGGACGGGAGACCCAGTACTTC. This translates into CASSLEGRETQYF.

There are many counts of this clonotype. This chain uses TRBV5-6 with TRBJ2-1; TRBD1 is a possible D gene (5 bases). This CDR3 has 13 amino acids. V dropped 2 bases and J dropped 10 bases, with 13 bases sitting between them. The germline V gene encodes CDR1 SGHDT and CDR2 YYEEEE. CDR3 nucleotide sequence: TGTGCCAGCAGCTTCCACAGGATAAGGGAGCAGTTCTTC. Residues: CASSFHRIREQFF.

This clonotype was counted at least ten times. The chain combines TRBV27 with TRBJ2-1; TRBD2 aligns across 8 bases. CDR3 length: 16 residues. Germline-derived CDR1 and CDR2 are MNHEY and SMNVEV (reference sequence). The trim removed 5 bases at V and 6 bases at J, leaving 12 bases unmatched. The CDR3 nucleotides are TGTGCCAGCAGTCCAACTACGGGACTAGTCATCAATGAGCAGTTCTTC. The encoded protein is CASSPTTGLVINEQFF.

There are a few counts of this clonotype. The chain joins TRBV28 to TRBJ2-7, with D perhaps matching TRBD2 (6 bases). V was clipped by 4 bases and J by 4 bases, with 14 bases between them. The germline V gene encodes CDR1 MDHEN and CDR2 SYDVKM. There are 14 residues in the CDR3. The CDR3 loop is CASSSPPRGYEQYF. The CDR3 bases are TGTGCCAGCAGTTCCCCCCCTCGGGGGTACGAGCAGTACTTC.

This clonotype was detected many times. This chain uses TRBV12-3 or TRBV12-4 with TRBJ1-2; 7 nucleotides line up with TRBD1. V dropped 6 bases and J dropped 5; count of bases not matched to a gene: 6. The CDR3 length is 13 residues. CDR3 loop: CASRVKTGYGYTF. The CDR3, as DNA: TGTGCCAGCAGGGTGAAGACAGGGTATGGCTACACCTTC.